Listed below are T cell receptor beta chains from one sample, sequenced in a study of T cell repertoires in cytomegalovirus infection. Each CDR3 protein is one row after TCRdb ran MiXCR on the reads. Counted here are about 300,000 distinct CDR3 sequences, about 9.1% occurring once; the ten biggest clones make up over 2.5%. The sequenced material came from PBMCs. These receptors originate from a human donor in good health (CMV status not recorded). Some clones in this sample may be carry-over from other donors' samples. The CDR3 runs from the conserved cysteine through the conserved F or W. A D gene is named only where the DNA matches it firmly. Size is omitted from some rows. Given values are once, few, many or a class for expanded clones.

CDR3nt	CDR3aa	j_gene	abundance	v_gene	d_gene
TGTGCCAGCAGTGGAGGATTAGGCGAGCAGTACTTC	CASSGGLGEQYF	TRBJ2-7	many	TRBV2	NA
TGTGCCAGCAGCCCCTCCGGGGCTGGGGCCAACGTCCTGACTTTC	CASSPSGAGANVLTF	TRBJ2-6	many	TRBV7-9	NA
TGCAGCGTTGGGCGCGGGGGGGCGGATACGCAGTATTTT	CSVGRGGADTQYF	TRBJ2-3	many	TRBV29-1	TRBD2
TGTGCCAGCAGCTTAGATAGGGCAGGGTTCGATGAGCAGTTCTTC	CASSLDRAGFDEQFF	TRBJ2-1	many	TRBV7-8	NA
TGTGCCAGCAGCCAGACTAGCGGGGAATATTGGGAGACCCAGTACTTC	CASSQTSGEYWETQYF	TRBJ2-5	NA	TRBV12-3/TRBV12-4	TRBD2
TGCAGTGCCGGACTAGCGGGGAGAAAAGAGACCCAGTACTTC	CSAGLAGRKETQYF	TRBJ2-5	many	TRBV20-1	TRBD2
TGTGCCAGCAGTACCACAGGGGGCTTTGAAGCTTTCTTT	CASSTTGGFEAFF	TRBJ1-1	many	TRBV28	TRBD1
TGCGCCAGCAGCGTGACAGCGAACACTGAAGCTTTCTTT	CASSVTANTEAFF	TRBJ1-1	NA	TRBV5-1	NA
TGTGCCAGCAGCTTAATAGCGGGGGTATTCTCCTACAATGAGCAGTTCTTC	CASSLIAGVFSYNEQFF	TRBJ2-1	many	TRBV7-2	TRBD2
TGCAGTGCTCCCGGGACTAGTGGCTACAATGAGCAGTTCTTC	CSAPGTSGYNEQFF	TRBJ2-1	many	TRBV20-1	TRBD2
TGTGCCAGCAGTGAGGGGGGACAGGGAAAGGAGACCCAGTACTTC	CASSEGGQGKETQYF	TRBJ2-5	many	TRBV2	TRBD1